Listed below are T cell receptor beta chains from one sample, sequenced in a study of blood T cell repertoires in COVID-19. This table comes from immunoSEQ multiplex PCR, and its TCRdb copy is limited to in-frame clones, with some not included. The table has a few hundred thousand clones, around nine tenths seen once. The sample taken for sequencing was peripheral blood. These receptors all stem from a man younger than 35 with COVID-19, enrolled during active disease. CDR3s include the opening cysteine and the closing phenylalanine or tryptophan. Fields, in order: D gene, clone size, J gene, V gene, CDR3 protein, CDR3 DNA. A D gene is named only where the DNA matches it firmly. Where a row states a size, it is once, few, many or the class of an expanded clone; other rows omit it.

TRBD2 | once | TRBJ2-5 | TRBV7-2 | CASSLGGSVRETQYF | TGTGCCAGCAGCTTAGGCGGGAGTGTAAGGGAGACCCAGTACTTC
NA | NA | TRBJ2-7 | TRBV19 | CASSISQDSSYEQYF | TGTGCCAGTAGTATATCTCAGGACAGCTCCTACGAGCAGTACTTC
NA | NA | TRBJ1-2 | TRBV7-9 | CASSSAAGENYGYTF | TGTGCCAGCAGCTCGGCGGCAGGGGAGAACTATGGCTACACCTTC
TRBD2 | NA | TRBJ2-1 | TRBV5-1 | CASSVGLAGDEQFF | TGCGCCAGCAGCGTGGGACTAGCGGGAGATGAGCAGTTCTTC
NA | NA | TRBJ2-2 | TRBV10-2 | CASSDVGASTGELFF | TGCGCCAGCAGTGATGTGGGGGCGAGCACCGGGGAGCTGTTTTTT
TRBD1 | NA | TRBJ2-1 | TRBV11-2 | CASSEQGYNEQFF | TGTGCCAGCAGCGAACAGGGGTACAATGAGCAGTTCTTC
TRBD2 | NA | TRBJ2-7 | TRBV19 | CASSIDQTSGFYEQYF | TGTGCCAGTAGTATAGACCAGACTAGCGGGTTCTACGAGCAGTACTTC
TRBD2 | NA | TRBJ2-1 | TRBV4-1 | CASSQDPGLVPYNEQFF | TGCGCCAGCAGCCAAGATCCGGGACTAGTCCCCTACAATGAGCAGTTCTTC
TRBD1 | NA | TRBJ1-2 | TRBV6-1 | CASSEGPGTAPRGYTF | TGTGCCAGCAGTGAGGGACCCGGGACAGCCCCGAGAGGCTACACCTTC
TRBD2 | NA | TRBJ2-2 | TRBV4-2 | CASSQGSPGGFGELFF | TGTGCCAGCAGCCAAGGGTCCCCCGGGGGGTTCGGGGAGCTGTTTTTT
NA | NA | TRBJ1-6 | TRBV28 | CASSLSGSSPLHF | TGTGCCAGCAGTTTATCGGGATCGTCACCCCTCCACTTT
TRBD1 | NA | TRBJ2-7 | TRBV18 | CASSPLAATGRDEQYF | TGTGCCAGCTCACCACTCGCTGCGACAGGGCGCGACGAGCAGTACTTC
TRBD2 | NA | TRBJ2-1 | TRBV6-5 | CASHGTSGYNEQFF | TGTGCCAGCCACGGGACTAGCGGGTACAATGAGCAGTTCTTC
NA | NA | TRBJ1-5 | TRBV18 | CASSPGGSNQPQHF | TGTGCCAGCTCACCCGGAGGAAGCAATCAGCCCCAGCATTTT
NA | NA | TRBJ2-1 | TRBV2 | CASKIAGGNEQFF | TGTGCCAGCAAGATAGCAGGGGGGAACGAGCAGTTCTTC
NA | once | TRBJ2-2 | TRBV5-1 | CASSSSGTSKSPGELFF | TGCGCCAGCAGCTCGTCCGGGACTTCAAAGAGCCCCGGGGAGCTGTTTTTT
TRBD2 | NA | TRBJ2-2 | TRBV7-9 | CASSLAGGLAGSSVGELFF | TGTGCCAGCAGCTTAGCCGGGGGACTAGCGGGATCCAGCGTCGGGGAGCTGTTTTTT
TRBD2 | NA | TRBJ2-3 | TRBV5-1 | CASSLEGLAGVDTQYF | TGCGCCAGCAGCTTGGAGGGACTAGCGGGAGTAGATACGCAGTATTTT
NA | NA | TRBJ2-7 | TRBV9 | CASSAATGSEEQYF | TGTGCCAGCAGCGCCGCAACAGGGTCGGAAGAGCAGTACTTC
NA | NA | TRBJ2-7 | TRBV6-2/TRBV6-3 | CASSPPVVAPYEQYF | TGTGCCAGCAGTCCCCCCGTGGTAGCCCCCTACGAGCAGTACTTC
NA | NA | TRBJ1-1 | TRBV5-1 | CASSLTQNTEAFF | TGCGCCAGCAGCTTGACACAAAACACTGAAGCTTTCTTT
NA | NA | TRBJ2-1 | TRBV19 | CATYRGIRRAPSYNEQFF | TGTGCCACCTATCGGGGGATAAGGAGGGCCCCTTCCTACAATGAGCAGTTCTTC
TRBD2 | NA | TRBJ2-3 | TRBV7-2 | CASSLQRGLTDTQYF | TGTGCCAGCAGCTTACAGCGGGGCCTCACAGATACGCAGTATTTT
NA | NA | TRBJ2-7 | TRBV5-1 | CASRHQGYEQYF | TGCGCCAGCAGACATCAGGGTTACGAGCAGTACTTC
NA | NA | TRBJ1-2 | TRBV6-5 | CASSDSYGYTF | TGTGCCAGCAGCGACAGCTATGGCTACACCTTC
TRBD1 | NA | TRBJ2-7 | TRBV19 | CASSITGTGSYEQYF | TGTGCCAGTAGTATTACCGGGACAGGGTCCTACGAGCAGTACTTC
TRBD1 | NA | TRBJ2-7 | TRBV5-1 | CASSLDRGPLEQYF | TGCGCCAGCAGCCTCGACAGGGGCCCCCTCGAGCAGTACTTC
NA | once | TRBJ2-7 | TRBV7-9 | CASSRVEAYEQYF | TGTGCCAGCAGCCGGGTCGAAGCCTACGAGCAGTACTTC
NA | NA | TRBJ2-2 | TRBV5-1 | CASSLVRVDTGELFF | TGCGCCAGCAGCTTGGTCAGGGTCGACACCGGGGAGCTGTTTTTT
TRBD1 | once | TRBJ2-4 | TRBV5-1 | CASSSGQGGIQYF | TGCGCCAGCAGCTCCGGACAGGGGGGCATTCAGTACTTC
NA | NA | TRBJ1-3 | TRBV14 | CASSRGSSGNTIYF | TGTGCCAGCAGCCGGGGCAGCTCTGGAAACACCATATATTTT
TRBD1 | NA | TRBJ1-6 | TRBV19 | CASSIRPGQRNSPLHF | TGTGCCAGTAGTATCCGCCCGGGACAGAGAAATTCACCCCTCCACTTT
NA | once | TRBJ2-5 | TRBV12-3/TRBV12-4 | CASSSNQETQYF | TGTGCCAGCAGTTCCAACCAAGAGACCCAGTACTTC
NA | NA | TRBJ1-1 | TRBV21-1 | CASSKGADRTEAFF | TGTGCCAGCAGCAAAGGAGCAGACAGAACTGAAGCTTTCTTT
NA | NA | TRBJ2-3 | TRBV28 | CASTGFGDTQYF | TGTGCCAGCACAGGGTTTGGAGATACGCAGTATTTT
TRBD2 | NA | TRBJ2-3 | TRBV5-1 | CASSGSGSGRDTQYF | TGCGCCAGCAGCGGGAGCGGGAGTGGGAGAGATACGCAGTATTTT
TRBD2 | NA | TRBJ2-7 | TRBV2 | CATSTASGTYEQYF | TGTGCCACCTCGACGGCTAGCGGGACCTACGAGCAGTACTTC
TRBD2 | once | TRBJ2-1 | TRBV2 | CASRKKLAGGDNEQFF | TGTGCCAGCAGGAAAAAACTAGCGGGAGGTGACAATGAGCAGTTCTTC
TRBD2 | NA | TRBJ2-2 | TRBV5-5 | CASSRGAGAGELFF | TGTGCCAGCAGCCGGGGTGCGGGAGCCGGGGAGCTGTTTTTT
TRBD1 | NA | TRBJ2-6 | TRBV5-5 | CASSEQGTNSGANVLTF | TGTGCCAGCAGCGAACAGGGGACAAACTCTGGGGCCAACGTCCTGACTTTC
TRBD1 | NA | TRBJ1-5 | TRBV6-2/TRBV6-3 | CASSLRQGSQPQHF | TGTGCCAGCAGCCTTCGACAGGGGAGCCAGCCCCAGCATTTT
NA | NA | TRBJ1-5 | TRBV12-3/TRBV12-4 | CASSFSSNQPQHF | TGTGCCAGCAGTTTCAGTAGCAATCAGCCCCAGCATTTT
TRBD1 | NA | TRBJ2-2 | TRBV7-8 | CASSFFGQGNTGELFF | TGTGCCAGCAGCTTCTTTGGACAGGGCAACACCGGGGAGCTGTTTTTT
NA | NA | TRBJ1-4 | TRBV2 | CASRTARGEKLFF | TGTGCCAGTAGGACAGCCCGTGGGGAAAAACTGTTTTTT
NA | NA | TRBJ2-1 | TRBV27 | CASTPQGYYNEQFF | TGTGCCTCGACGCCGCAGGGGTACTACAATGAGCAGTTCTTC
NA | NA | TRBJ1-1 | TRBV6-5 | CASSYSEGRGTEAFF | TGTGCCAGCAGTTACTCAGAGGGGAGGGGGACTGAAGCTTTCTTT
TRBD1 | NA | TRBJ1-2 | TRBV18 | CASSRDRDYGYTF | TGTGCCAGCTCCCGAGACAGGGACTATGGCTACACCTTC
TRBD1 | once | TRBJ2-7 | TRBV19 | CASSPGTGFYEQYF | TGTGCCAGTAGTCCTGGGACAGGGTTCTACGAGCAGTACTTC
TRBD1 | once | TRBJ1-1 | TRBV27 | CASSRDSGETEAFF | TGTGCCAGCAGCCGGGACAGCGGAGAAACTGAAGCTTTCTTT
TRBD1 | NA | TRBJ2-7 | TRBV5-4 | CVRKGASYEQYF | TGTGTAAGGAAGGGGGCCTCCTACGAGCAGTACTTC
TRBD1 | NA | TRBJ1-5 | TRBV5-5 | CASSLVLPGTGAQPQHF | TGTGCCAGCAGCTTGGTACTACCCGGGACAGGGGCGCAGCCCCAGCATTTT
NA | NA | TRBJ1-1 | TRBV25-1 | CASRRGLANTEAFF | TGTGCCAGCAGGAGGGGGTTGGCGAACACTGAAGCTTTCTTT
TRBD1 | NA | TRBJ2-3 | TRBV4-2 | CASSQDPGQGRTDTQYF | TGTGCCAGCAGCCAAGACCCTGGACAGGGACGCACAGATACGCAGTATTTT
NA | NA | TRBJ1-2 | TRBV19 | CASSILQLREGYTF | TGTGCCAGTAGTATACTGCAGCTACGGGAAGGCTACACCTTC
TRBD2 | NA | TRBJ2-2 | TRBV7-9 | CASSALAGDTGELFF | TGTGCCAGCAGCGCCTTAGCGGGGGACACCGGGGAGCTGTTTTTT
TRBD1 | NA | TRBJ2-7 | TRBV5-4 | CASSYPRQGIYEQYF | TGTGCCAGCAGCTACCCGCGACAGGGGATCTACGAGCAGTACTTC
NA | NA | TRBJ2-5 | TRBV2 | CASSGEYQETQYF | TGTGCCAGCAGTGGGGAGTACCAAGAGACCCAGTACTTC